This T cell receptor (beta chain) comes out of a study of cytomegalovirus exposure and HLA in healthy donors (dated by TCRdb to 2016 to 2017). Background for the entire study: The 550 to 750 repertoires of the first cohort and the roughly 120 validation repertoires were produced on the same platform, according to a later analysis. A separate validation cohort of some 130 different subjects was used in addition to the 666-subject first cohort. High-throughput TCR immunosequencing, statistical association of individual TCRs with disease status, and machine learning were combined to predict cytomegalovirus infection status. The aim of the study was to test whether cataloging public T cell receptors could identify signatures of past pathogen exposure. The study at large found these results: In both the original and validation cohorts, the classifier was reported to diagnose cytomegalovirus status with high specificity and sensitivity. All 130 or so repertoires were used to score co-occurrence in the validation cohort in a later analysis, because that analysis had no HLA typing for the cohort. Most TCR sequences were observed very rarely across donors, whereas some public TCRs were present in many individuals. In vitro tests confirmed that a few of the cytomegalovirus-associated TCR beta chains recognize cytomegalovirus antigens. The authors suggested that the approach could potentially be extended to other disease states and immunological phenotypes. The study gave a list of more than 150 TCR beta chains associated with cytomegalovirus. Of the cluster scores, 94% were above 0 in a later analysis, which found that TCRs clustered in the first cohort also tended to co-occur in the 95 to 150 validation repertoires.

As encoded in the germline V gene, CDR1 is SGHTA while CDR2 is FQGNSA. Reading from cysteine to phenylalanine, the CDR3 counts 14 amino acids. Of the read, only the CDR3 DNA is kept; its 42 bases are in frame from base 1. At the junction V is shortened by 5 bases and J by 1 base, with 12 bases in between. The donors belonged to the validation cohort of about 110 subjects, which was separate from the 666-subject first cohort. On this clone: It has no known antigen specificity. Base qualities are not at hand, and no much larger clone is one base apart.

Library preparation was by the immunoSEQ multiplex PCR assay. Turning to the authors' computational methods: A statistical classification framework was developed to diagnose cytomegalovirus status using the catalog of TCR beta chain sequences. TCRdb limited this immuneACCESS table to in-frame rearrangements with V and J called. A share of clones is missing; checked studies link under half to unresolved V genes, and the rest is unexplained. V and J calls and clone size are those listed in that table; D and trimming were worked out from the DNA. A total of fewer than 200,000 clones appear in this sample, about 89% of them only once. The ten largest clones take up 2.7% of the sample.

Sequenced input: PBMCs. The clonotype comes from a man in his late teens or twenties in good health and CMV-seropositive. The chain is encoded by TRBV7-2 joined to TRBJ2-7; 5 matching bases give a weak D call of TRBD1. The nucleotide sequence is TGTGCCAGCAGCCTTTCGACAGCATCCTACGAGCAGTACTTC. It is translated as CASSLSTASYEQYF.